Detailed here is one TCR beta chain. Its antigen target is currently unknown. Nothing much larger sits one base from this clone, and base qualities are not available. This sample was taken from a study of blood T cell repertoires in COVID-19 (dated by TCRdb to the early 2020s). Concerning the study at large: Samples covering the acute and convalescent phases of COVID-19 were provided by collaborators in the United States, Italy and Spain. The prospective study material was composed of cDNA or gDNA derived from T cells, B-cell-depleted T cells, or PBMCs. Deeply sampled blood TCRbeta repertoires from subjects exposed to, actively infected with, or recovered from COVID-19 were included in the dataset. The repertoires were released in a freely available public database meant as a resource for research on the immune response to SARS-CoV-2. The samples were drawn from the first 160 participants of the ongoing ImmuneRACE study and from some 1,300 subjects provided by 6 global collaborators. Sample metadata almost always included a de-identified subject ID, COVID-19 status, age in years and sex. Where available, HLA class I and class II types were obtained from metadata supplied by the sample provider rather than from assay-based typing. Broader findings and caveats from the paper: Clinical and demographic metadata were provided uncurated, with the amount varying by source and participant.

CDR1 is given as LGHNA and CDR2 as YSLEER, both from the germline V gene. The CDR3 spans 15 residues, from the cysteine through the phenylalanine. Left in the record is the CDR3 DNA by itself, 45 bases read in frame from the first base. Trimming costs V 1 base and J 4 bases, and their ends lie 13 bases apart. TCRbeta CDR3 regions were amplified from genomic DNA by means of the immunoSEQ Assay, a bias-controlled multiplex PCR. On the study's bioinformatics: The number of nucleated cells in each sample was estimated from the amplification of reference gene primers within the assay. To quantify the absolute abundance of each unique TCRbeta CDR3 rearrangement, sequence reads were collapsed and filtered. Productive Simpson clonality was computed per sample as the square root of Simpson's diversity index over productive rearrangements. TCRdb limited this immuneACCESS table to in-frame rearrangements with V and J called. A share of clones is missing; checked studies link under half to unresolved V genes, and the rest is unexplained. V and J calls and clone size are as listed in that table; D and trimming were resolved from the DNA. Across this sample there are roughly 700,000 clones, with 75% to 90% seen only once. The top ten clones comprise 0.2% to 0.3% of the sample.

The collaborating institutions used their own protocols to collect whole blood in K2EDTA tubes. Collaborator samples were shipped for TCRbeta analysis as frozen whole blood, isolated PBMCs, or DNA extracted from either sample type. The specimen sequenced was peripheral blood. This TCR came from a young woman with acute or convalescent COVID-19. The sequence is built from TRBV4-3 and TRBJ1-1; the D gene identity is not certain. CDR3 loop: CASSQGRVRVTEAFF. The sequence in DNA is TGCGCCAGCAGCCAAGGGCGGGTACGGGTCACTGAAGCTTTCTTT.